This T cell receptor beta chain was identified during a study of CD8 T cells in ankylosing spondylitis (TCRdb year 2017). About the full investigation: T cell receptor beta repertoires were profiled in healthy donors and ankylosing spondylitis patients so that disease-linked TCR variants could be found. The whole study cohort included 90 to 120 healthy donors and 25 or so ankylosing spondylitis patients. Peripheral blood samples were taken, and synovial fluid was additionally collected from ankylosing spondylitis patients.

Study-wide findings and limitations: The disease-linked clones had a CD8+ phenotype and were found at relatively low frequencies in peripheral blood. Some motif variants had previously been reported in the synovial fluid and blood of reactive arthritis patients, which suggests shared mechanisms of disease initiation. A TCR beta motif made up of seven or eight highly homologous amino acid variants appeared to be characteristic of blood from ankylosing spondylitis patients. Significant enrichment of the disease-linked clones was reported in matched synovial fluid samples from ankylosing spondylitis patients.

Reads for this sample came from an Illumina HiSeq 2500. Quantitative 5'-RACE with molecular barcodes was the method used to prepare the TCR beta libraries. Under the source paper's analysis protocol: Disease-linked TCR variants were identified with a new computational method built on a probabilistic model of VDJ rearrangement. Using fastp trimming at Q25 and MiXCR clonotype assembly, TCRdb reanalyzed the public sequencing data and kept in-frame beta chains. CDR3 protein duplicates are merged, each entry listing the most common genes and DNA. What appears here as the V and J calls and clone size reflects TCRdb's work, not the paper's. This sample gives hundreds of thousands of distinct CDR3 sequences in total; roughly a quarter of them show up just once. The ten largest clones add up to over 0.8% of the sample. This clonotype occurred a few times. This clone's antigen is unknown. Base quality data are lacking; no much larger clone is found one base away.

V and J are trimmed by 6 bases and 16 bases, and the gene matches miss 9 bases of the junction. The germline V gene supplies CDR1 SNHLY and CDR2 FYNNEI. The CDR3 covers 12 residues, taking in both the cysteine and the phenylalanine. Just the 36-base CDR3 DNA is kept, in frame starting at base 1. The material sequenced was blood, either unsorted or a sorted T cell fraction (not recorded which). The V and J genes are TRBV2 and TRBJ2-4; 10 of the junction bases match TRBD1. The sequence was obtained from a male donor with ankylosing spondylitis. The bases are TGTGCCAGCAGCGACAGGGGGCCGATTTTCTACTTC. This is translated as CASSDRGPIFYF.